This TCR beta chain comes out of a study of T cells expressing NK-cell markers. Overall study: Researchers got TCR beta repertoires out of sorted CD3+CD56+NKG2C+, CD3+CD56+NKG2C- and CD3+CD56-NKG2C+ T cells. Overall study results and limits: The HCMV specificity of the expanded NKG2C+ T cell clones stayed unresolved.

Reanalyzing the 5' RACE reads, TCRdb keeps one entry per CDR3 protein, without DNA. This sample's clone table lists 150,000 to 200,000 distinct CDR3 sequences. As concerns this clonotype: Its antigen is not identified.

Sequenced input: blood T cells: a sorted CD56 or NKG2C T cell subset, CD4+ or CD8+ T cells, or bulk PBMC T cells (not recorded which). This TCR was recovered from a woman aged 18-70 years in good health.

CDR3 in amino acids: CASSEAPRGNQPQHF. The chain links TRBV2 to TRBJ1-5. The CDR3 spans 15 residues. Germline lookup yields CDR1 SNHLY and CDR2 FYNNEI.